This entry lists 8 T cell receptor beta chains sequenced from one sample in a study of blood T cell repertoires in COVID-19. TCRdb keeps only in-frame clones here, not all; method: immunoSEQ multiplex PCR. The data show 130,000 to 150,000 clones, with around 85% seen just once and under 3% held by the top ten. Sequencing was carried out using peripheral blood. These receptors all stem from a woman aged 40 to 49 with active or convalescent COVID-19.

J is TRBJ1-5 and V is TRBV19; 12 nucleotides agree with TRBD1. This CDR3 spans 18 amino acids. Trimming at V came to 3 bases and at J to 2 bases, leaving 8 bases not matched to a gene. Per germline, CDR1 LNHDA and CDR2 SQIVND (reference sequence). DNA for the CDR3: TGTGCCAGTAGTATGGGGAGGGACAGGGGGCATGGCAATCAGCCCCAGCATTTT. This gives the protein CASSMGRDRGHGNQPQHF.

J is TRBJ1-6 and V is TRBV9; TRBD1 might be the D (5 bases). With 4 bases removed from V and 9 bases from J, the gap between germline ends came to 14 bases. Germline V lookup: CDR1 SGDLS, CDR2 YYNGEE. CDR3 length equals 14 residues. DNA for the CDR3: TGTGCCAGCAGCCTGATGGGCGGGGGTTCACCCCTCCACTTT. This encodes CASSLMGGGSPLHF.

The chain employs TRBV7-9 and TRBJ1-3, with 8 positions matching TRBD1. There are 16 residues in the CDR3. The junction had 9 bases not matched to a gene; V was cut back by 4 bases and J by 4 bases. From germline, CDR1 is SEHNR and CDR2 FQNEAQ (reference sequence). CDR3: CASSSTRTGPGNTIYF. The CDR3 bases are TGTGCCAGCAGCTCCACTAGGACAGGGCCGGGAAACACCATATATTTT.

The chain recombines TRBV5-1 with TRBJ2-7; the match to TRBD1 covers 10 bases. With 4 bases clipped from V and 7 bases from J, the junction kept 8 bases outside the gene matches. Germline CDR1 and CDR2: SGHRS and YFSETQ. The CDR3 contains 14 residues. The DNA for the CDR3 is TGCGCCAGCAGCAAGGACAGGGGGAGTGGTGAGCAGTACTTC. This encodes CASSKDRGSGEQYF.

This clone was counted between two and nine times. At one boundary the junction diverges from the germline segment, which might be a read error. This CDR3 is CASSPDRTGELFF. In nucleotides, the CDR3 is TGTGCTAGCAGCCCCGATCGGACCGGGGAGCTGTTTTTT. This chain links TRBV7-7 with TRBJ2-2; D not certain. Per the germline V gene, CDR1 is SSHAT and CDR2 is FNYEAQ (reference sequence). The CDR3 contains 13 residues.

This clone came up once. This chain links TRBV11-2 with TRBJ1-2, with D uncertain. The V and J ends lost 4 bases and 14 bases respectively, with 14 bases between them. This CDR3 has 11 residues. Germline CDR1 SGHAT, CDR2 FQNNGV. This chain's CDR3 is CASSSKSYRTF. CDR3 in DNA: TGTGCCAGCAGCTCCAAGTCCTATCGGACCTTC.

This chain's CDR3 is CASSMGPGQSSYEQYF. CDR3 nucleotides: TGTGCCAGCAGCATGGGGCCGGGACAGAGCTCCTACGAGCAGTACTTC. V and J are TRBV7-2 and TRBJ2-7, with 7 bases aligning to TRBD1. V shed 5 bases and J 0 bases; nucleotides not matched to a gene: 10. Germline V gene sequence: CDR1 SGHTA, CDR2 FQGNSA. The CDR3 covers 16 residues.

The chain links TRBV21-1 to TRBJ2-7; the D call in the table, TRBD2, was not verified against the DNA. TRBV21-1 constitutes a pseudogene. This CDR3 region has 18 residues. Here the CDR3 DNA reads TGTGCCAGCAGCAAAGTGGGGCTAGCGGTTGGGAGTCGGTACGAGCAGTACTTC. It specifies CASSKVGLAVGSRYEQYF.